Below are 4 T cell receptor beta chains sequenced from a single sample in a study of cytomegalovirus exposure and HLA in healthy donors. The PCR made use of 60 Vbeta and 13 Jbeta primers. Sequencing was performed with immunoSEQ multiplex PCR; in TCRdb, only in-frame clones are kept and a portion is missing. The top ten hold more than 8% of the sample, which has 120,000 or so clones, about 80% seen once. The sample comprised PBMCs. The receptors were sampled from a young man in good health and CMV-seropositive.

The chain uses TRBV7-3 and TRBJ2-2; tentative D call: TRBD2 (6 bases). V was cut by 2 bases and J by 6 bases, with 16 bases left in between. Germline V CDR1 and CDR2: SGHTA, FQGTGA. This CDR3 is 16 amino acids long. The chain's CDR3 is CASSLYGGRRAGELFF. In DNA, the CDR3 is TGTGCCAGCAGCTTATATGGGGGGAGGCGCGCCGGGGAGCTGTTTTTT.

The genes are TRBV30 and TRBJ1-5; 10 nucleotides align to TRBD1. V dropped 2 bases and J dropped 4; count of bases not matched to a gene: 2. The CDR3 runs to 14 residues. The germline CDR1 and CDR2 sequences are GTSNPN and SVGIG (reference sequence). CDR3 DNA: TGTGCCTGGAGTTGGACAGGGGGAAATCAGCCCCAGCATTTT. Translating gives CAWSWTGGNQPQHF.

This chain connects TRBV28 to TRBJ2-3; TRBD1 aligns across 10 bases. The CDR3 loop spans 16 amino acids. With V trimmed by 6 bases and J by 4 bases, 10 bases remained unmatched. CDR1 and CDR2 from the germline V gene are MDHEN and SYDVKM. This CDR3 reads CASSPTGTGESDTQYF. The CDR3 DNA is TGTGCCAGCAGCCCTACCGGGACAGGGGAATCAGATACGCAGTATTTT.

This clone was picked up one time. The V and J genes are TRBV29-1 and TRBJ1-1, with 9 bases identical to TRBD1. This CDR3 spans 13 amino acids. Germline CDR1 reads SQVTM; CDR2 reads ANQGSEA. Germline trimming cut 3 bases from V and 1 base from J; bases unmatched to any gene: 0. The CDR3 region is CSVEGQGNTEAFF. The CDR3 nucleotides are TGCAGCGTTGAGGGACAGGGGAACACTGAAGCTTTCTTT.